Sequencing of this T cell receptor beta chain was carried out in a study of blood T cell repertoires in COVID-19. For the study at large: COVID-19 samples collected from the United States, Italy and Spain covered acute and convalescent phases.

In this sample, this clone turned up once. CDR1 is SGDLS and CDR2 is YYNGEE in the germline V gene. Trimming took off 2 bases at V and 0 bases at J, with 9 bases between the two ends. The CDR3 runs to 15 residues. Per the original methods: Amplified reference gene primers provided the basis for estimating nucleated cell counts. This table comes from immunoSEQ multiplex PCR, and its TCRdb copy is limited to in-frame clones, with some not included. V and J calls and clone size are copied from that table; D and trimming were computed from the DNA. The top ten clones hold about 0.96% of a sample with 150,000 to 200,000 clones, 85% to 90% of them seen once.

The TCR comes from a woman under 30 who had recovered from COVID-19. The rearrangement uses TRBV9 and TRBJ1-3; no firm D call. The source material was peripheral blood. CDR3 loop: CASSVDPGSGNTIYF. The CDR3 bases are TGTGCCAGCAGCGTCGACCCGGGCTCTGGAAACACCATATATTTT.